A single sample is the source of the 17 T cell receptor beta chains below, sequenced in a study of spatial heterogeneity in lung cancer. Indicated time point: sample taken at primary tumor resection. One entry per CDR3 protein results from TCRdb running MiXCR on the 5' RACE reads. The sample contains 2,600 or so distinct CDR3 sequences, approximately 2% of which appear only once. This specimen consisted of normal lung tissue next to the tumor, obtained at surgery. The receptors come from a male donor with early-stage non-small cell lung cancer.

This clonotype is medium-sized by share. The CDR3 nucleotides are TGTGCCAGCAGCGGACAGGGTGGCACAGATACGCAGTATTTT. Translation gives CASSGQGGTDTQYF. The chain couples TRBV2 to TRBJ2-3; 8 bases fit TRBD1. CDR3 length: 14 residues. Germline values: CDR1 SNHLY, CDR2 FYNNEI. V dropped 6 bases and J dropped 1; count of bases not matched to a gene: 3.

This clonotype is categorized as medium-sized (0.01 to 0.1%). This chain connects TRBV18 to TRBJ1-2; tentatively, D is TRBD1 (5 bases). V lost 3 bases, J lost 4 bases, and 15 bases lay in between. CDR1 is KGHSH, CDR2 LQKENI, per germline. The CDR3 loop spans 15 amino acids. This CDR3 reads CASSPSPGNTYGYTF. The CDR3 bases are TGTGCCAGCTCACCGAGCCCAGGGAATACCTATGGCTACACCTTC. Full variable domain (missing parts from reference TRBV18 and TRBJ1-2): NAGVMQNPRHLVRRRGQEARLRCSPMKGHSHVYWYRQLPEEGLKFMVYLQKENIIDESGMPKERFSAEFPKEGPSILRIQQVVRGDSAAYFCASSPSPGNTYGYTFGSGTRLTVV.

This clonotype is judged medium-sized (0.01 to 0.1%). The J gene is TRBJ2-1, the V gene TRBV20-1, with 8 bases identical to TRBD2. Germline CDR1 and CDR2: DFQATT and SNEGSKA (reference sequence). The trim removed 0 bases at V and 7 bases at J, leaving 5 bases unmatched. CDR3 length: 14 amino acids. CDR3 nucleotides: TGCAGTGCTAGAGATGCGGGGGGCCGAAATGAGCAGTTCTTC. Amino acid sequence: CSARDAGGRNEQFF.

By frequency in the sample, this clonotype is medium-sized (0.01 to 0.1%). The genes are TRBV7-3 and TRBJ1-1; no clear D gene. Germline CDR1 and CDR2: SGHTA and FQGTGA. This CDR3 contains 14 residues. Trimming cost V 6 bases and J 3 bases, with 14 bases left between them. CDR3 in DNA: TGTGCCAGCAGACCCGGACCCTCCGACACTGAAGCTTTCTTT. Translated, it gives CASRPGPSDTEAFF.

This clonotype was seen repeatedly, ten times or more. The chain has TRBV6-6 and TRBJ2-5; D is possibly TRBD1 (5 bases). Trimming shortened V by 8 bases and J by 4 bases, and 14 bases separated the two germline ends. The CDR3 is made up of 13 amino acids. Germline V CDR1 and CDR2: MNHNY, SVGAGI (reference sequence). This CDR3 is CASGVRVGETQYF. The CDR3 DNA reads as TGTGCCAGCGGGGTCAGGGTCGGAGAGACCCAGTACTTC.

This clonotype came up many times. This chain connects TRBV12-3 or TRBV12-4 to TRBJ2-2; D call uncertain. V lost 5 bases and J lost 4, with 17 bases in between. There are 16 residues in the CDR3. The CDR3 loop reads CASSLTTLIGTGELFF. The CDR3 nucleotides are TGTGCCAGCAGTCTGACAACCCTCATCGGCACCGGGGAGCTGTTTTTT.

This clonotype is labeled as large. The CDR3: CASSHTGQSSYNEQFF. In nucleotides, the CDR3 is TGTGCCAGCAGCCATACGGGACAAAGCTCCTACAATGAGCAGTTCTTC. V gene TRBV6-2 or TRBV6-3 combines with J gene TRBJ2-1, with D maybe TRBD1 (6 bases). V was clipped by 6 bases and J by 0 bases, with 15 bases between them. The V gene's germline CDR1 is MNHEY and CDR2 SVGEGT. The CDR3 spans 16 residues.

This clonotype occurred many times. The CDR3 coding sequence is TGTGCCAGTAGTATAATTCCGACAAGCAACTATGGCTACACCTTC. Its translation is CASSIIPTSNYGYTF. V usage is TRBV19 and J usage is TRBJ1-2; D not resolved. The germline V and J ends were trimmed by 2 bases and 2 bases, with 12 bases remaining between them. Germline V gives CDR1 LNHDA, CDR2 SQIVND (reference sequence). The CDR3 runs to 15 residues.

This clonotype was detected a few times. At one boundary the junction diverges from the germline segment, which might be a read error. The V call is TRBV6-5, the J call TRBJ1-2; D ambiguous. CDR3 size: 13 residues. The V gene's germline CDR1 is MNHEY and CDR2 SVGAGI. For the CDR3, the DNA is TGTGCCACCTCAATTGAGCCCGACTATGGCTACAACTTC. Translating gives CATSIEPDYGYNF.

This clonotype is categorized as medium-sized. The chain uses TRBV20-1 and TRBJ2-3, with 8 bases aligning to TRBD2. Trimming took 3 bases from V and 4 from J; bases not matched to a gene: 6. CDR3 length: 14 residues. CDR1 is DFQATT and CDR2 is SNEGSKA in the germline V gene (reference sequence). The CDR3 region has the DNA TGCAGTGCTAGTCCCGGGGGGGGGGCAGATACGCAGTATTTT. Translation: CSASPGGGADTQYF.

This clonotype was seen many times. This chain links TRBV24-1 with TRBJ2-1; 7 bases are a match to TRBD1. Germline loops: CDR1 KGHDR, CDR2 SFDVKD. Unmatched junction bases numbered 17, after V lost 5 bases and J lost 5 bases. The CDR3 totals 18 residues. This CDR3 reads CATSVRGQGLRCDNEQFF. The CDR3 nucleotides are TGTGCCACCAGTGTGAGGGGGCAGGGTTTGAGATGTGACAATGAGCAGTTCTTC.

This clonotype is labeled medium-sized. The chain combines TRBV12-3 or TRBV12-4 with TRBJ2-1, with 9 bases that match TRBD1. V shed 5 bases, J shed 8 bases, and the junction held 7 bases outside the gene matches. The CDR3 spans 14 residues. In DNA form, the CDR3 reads TGTGCCAGCAGTCGGACAGGGGAGTTCCATGAGCAGTTCTTC. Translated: CASSRTGEFHEQFF.

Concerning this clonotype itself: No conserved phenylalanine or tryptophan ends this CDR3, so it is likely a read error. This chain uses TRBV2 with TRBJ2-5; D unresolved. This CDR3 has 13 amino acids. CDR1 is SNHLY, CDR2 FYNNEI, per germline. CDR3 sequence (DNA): TGTGCCAGCAGTGAAGGGGCTAGAGAGGCCCAGTACTAC. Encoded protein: CASSEGAREAQYY.

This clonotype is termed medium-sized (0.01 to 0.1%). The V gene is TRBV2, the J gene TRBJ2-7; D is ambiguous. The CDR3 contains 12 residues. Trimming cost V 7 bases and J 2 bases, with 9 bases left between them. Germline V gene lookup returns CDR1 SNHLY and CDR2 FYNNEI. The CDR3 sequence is CASNAETYEQYF. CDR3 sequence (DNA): TGTGCCAGCAATGCGGAAACCTACGAGCAGTACTTC.

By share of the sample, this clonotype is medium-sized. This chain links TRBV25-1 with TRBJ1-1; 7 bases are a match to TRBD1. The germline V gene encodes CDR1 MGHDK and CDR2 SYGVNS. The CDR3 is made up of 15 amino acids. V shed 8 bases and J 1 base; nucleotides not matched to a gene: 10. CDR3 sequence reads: CASLSTGDPNTEAFF. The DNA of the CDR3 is TGTGCCAGCTTATCAACAGGGGACCCGAACACTGAAGCTTTCTTT. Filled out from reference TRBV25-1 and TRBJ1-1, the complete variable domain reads EADIYQTPRYLVIGTGKKITLECSQTMGHDKMYWYQQDPGMELHLIHYSYGVNSTEKGDLSSESTVSRIRTEHFPLTLESARPSHTSQYLCASLSTGDPNTEAFFGQGTRLTVV.

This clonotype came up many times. In nucleotides, the CDR3 is TGTGCCAGCAGTCACAGCGGGGGGATCACAGATACGCAGTATTTT. This gives the protein CASSHSGGITDTQYF. This chain connects TRBV27 to TRBJ2-3; 9 positions match TRBD2. The CDR3 runs 15 residues. V lost 5 bases and J lost 2; bases outside the gene matches: 5. In germline, CDR1 is MNHEY, CDR2 SMNVEV (reference sequence).

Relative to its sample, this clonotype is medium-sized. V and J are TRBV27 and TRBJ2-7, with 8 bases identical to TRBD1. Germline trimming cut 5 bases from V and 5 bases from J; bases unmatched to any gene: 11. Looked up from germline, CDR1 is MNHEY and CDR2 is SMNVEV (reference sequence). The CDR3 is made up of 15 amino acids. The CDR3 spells CASSVGLTGVHEQYF. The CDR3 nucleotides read TGTGCCAGCAGTGTGGGACTGACAGGGGTACACGAGCAGTACTTC.